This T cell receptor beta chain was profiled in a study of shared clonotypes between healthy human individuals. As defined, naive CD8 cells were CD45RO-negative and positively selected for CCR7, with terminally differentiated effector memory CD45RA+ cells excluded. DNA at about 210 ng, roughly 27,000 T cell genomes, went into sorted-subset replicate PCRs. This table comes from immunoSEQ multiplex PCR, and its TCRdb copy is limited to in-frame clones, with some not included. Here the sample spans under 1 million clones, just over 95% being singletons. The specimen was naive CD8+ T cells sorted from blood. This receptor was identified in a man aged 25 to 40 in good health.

The CDR3 bases are TGTGCCAGCAGTGTCTGGAGGGGAACAGATACGCAGTATTTT. Translating it yields CASSVWRGTDTQYF. The chain is built from TRBV7-8 and TRBJ2-3; a possible D gene is TRBD2 (6 bases). Trimming took 6 bases from V and 3 from J, leaving 13 bases between them. Germline V CDR1 and CDR2: SGHVS, FQNEAQ. The CDR3 is 14 amino acids.